This T cell receptor (beta chain) derives from a study of control samples from healthy donors and cancer patients. CDR1 is LGHNA, CDR2 YSLEER, per germline. The length of the CDR3 is 16 residues. V dropped 2 bases and J dropped 0 bases, with 12 bases sitting between them. The method was immunoSEQ multiplex PCR; TCRdb's version includes in-frame clones alone and lacks a portion of them. In the table there are 110,000 to 150,000 clones, approximately 91% of which are singletons. The sequencing sample was made of blood. The rearrangement joins TRBV4-3 to TRBJ2-3; D is uncertain. This TCR derives from a man aged 30 to 39 in good health. CDR3 DNA sequence: TGCGCCAGCAGCCAAATCGACGGATCTAGCACAGATACGCAGTATTTT. As protein: CASSQIDGSSTDTQYF.